This T cell receptor beta chain was sequenced in a study of T cells in Graves' hyperthyroidism and ophthalmopathy. The source material, RNA transcripts, was used to amplify TCR beta CDR3 regions. Using the HTBI primer set, a first-round RT-PCR was run on the TCR CDR3. TCRdb called the multiplex PCR reads again in MiXCR, with one record for every CDR3 protein. The repertoire includes 250,000 or so distinct CDR3 sequences, roughly 15% of them detected once, and about 30% sits in the top ten. The table lists this clonotype with many counts. Any symptoms of ophthalmopathy came after the first hyperthyroidism diagnosis, from which the blood sample dates. The PBMCs were sourced from fresh peripheral blood (more than 9 ml). This CDR3 is 12 amino acids long. Germline lookup yields CDR1 MDHEN and CDR2 SYDVKM. Trimming shortened V by 3 bases and J by 3 bases, and 6 bases separated the two germline ends.

The source of this sequence is a woman aged 45-65 years with Graves' hyperthyroidism that later progressed to Graves' ophthalmopathy. Sequenced sample: blood. J is TRBJ2-7 and V is TRBV28; D remains ambiguous. CDR3 in amino acids: CASSFGNYEQYF. The DNA of the CDR3 is TGTGCCAGCAGTTTTGGGAACTACGAGCAGTACTTC.